Listed here are 6 T cell receptor beta chains from one sample, sequenced in a study of blood T cell repertoires in COVID-19. The protocol was immunoSEQ multiplex PCR, while the TCRdb copy is restricted to in-frame clones and leaves out a portion. The sample records 60,000 or so clones, around four fifths being singletons. Sample: peripheral blood. The receptors were sampled from a man at least 80 years old with acute or convalescent COVID-19.

The chain links TRBV6-2 or TRBV6-3 to TRBJ1-6; D may be TRBD1 (5 bases). This CDR3 has 15 amino acids. Germline values: CDR1 MNHEY, CDR2 SVGEGT. The V and J ends lost 2 bases and 3 bases respectively, with 8 bases between them. The CDR3, as DNA: TGTGCCAGCAGTTACAGGGGTTACTATAATTCACCCCTCCACTTT. Translated: CASSYRGYYNSPLHF.

The chain uses TRBV6-2 or TRBV6-3 and TRBJ1-3, with TRBD1 matching over 8 bases. Trimming cost V 4 bases and J 0 bases; bases outside gene matches: 11. The CDR3 extends over 18 amino acids. Germline V gives CDR1 MNHEY, CDR2 SVGEGT. Here the CDR3 reads CASSSPGTGSRSGNTIYF. Here the CDR3 DNA reads TGTGCCAGCAGTTCTCCCGGGACAGGTTCCCGCTCTGGAAACACCATATATTTT.

This clone was observed a few times. The V and J genes are TRBV4-2 and TRBJ1-2; TRBD1 agrees at 7 bases. The CDR3 is 16 amino acids. The germline gives CDR1 LGHNA, CDR2 YNFKEQ. V dropped 0 bases and J dropped 5; count of bases not matched to a gene: 9. The CDR3 sequence is CASSQEANRGLYGYTF. The CDR3 DNA reads TGTGCCAGCAGCCAAGAGGCGAACAGGGGTTTGTATGGCTACACCTTC.

The genes are TRBV18 and TRBJ1-5; D is perhaps TRBD1 (6 bases). V shed 4 bases and J shed 7 bases, with 14 bases lying between them. CDR3 length: 14 residues. In germline, CDR1 is KGHSH, CDR2 LQKENI. In nucleotides, the CDR3 is TGTGCCAGCTCACAGTCCGGGGGGCACCAGCCCCAGCATTTT. This encodes CASSQSGGHQPQHF.

V and J are TRBV2 and TRBJ1-3; the match to TRBD1 covers 7 bases. V shed 11 bases, J shed 2 bases, and the junction held 12 bases outside the gene matches. Germline lookup yields CDR1 SNHLY and CDR2 FYNNEI. This CDR3 spans 15 amino acids. This CDR3 reads CAAQLYRGTGNTIYF. The CDR3, as DNA: TGTGCCGCCCAACTCTACAGGGGAACTGGAAACACCATATATTTT. Drawing the rest from reference TRBV2 and TRBJ1-3, the complete variable domain is EPEVTQTPSHQVTQMGQEVILRCVPISNHLYFYWYRQILGQKVEFLVSFYNNEISEKSEIFDDQFSVERPDGSNFTLKIRSTKLEDSAMYFCAAQLYRGTGNTIYFGEGSWLTVV.

Here the CDR3 DNA reads TGTGCCAGCAGCCCGGGACAGGGTTTGACTATGGGCTACACCTTC. Protein: CASSPGQGLTMGYTF. The chain couples TRBV5-6 to TRBJ1-2; TRBD1 matches at 9 bases. The germline V gene has CDR1 SGHDT and CDR2 YYEEEE. The CDR3 length is 15 residues. V lost 4 bases and J lost 8; bases outside the gene matches: 12.